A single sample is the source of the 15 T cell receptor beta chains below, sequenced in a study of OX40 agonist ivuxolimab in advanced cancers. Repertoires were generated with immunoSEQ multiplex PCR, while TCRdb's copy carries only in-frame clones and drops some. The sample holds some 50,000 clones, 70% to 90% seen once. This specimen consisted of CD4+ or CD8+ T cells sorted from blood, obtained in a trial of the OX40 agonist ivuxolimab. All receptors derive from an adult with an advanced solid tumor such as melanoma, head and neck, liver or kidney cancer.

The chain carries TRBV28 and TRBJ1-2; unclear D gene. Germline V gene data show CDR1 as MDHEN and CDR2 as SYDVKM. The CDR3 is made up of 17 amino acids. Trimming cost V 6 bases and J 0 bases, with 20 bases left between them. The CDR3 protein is CASRSRDFGEANYGYTF. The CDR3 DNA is TGTGCCAGCAGATCTAGGGATTTCGGTGAGGCTAACTATGGCTACACCTTC.

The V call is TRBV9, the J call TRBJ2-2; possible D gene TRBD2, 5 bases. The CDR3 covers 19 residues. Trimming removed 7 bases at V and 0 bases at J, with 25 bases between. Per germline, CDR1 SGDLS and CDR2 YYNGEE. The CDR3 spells CASHDREGRLNSNTGELFF. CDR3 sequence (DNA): TGTGCCAGCCATGACCGTGAGGGCAGACTTAACTCGAACACCGGGGAGCTGTTTTTT.

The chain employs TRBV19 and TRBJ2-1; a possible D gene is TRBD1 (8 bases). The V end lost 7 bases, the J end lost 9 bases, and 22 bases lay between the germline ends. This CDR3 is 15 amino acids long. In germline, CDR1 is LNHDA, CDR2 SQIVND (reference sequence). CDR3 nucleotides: TGTGCCAGTACCCCAACAGGGGGGGCATCTCTTGAGCAGTTCTTC. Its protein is CASTPTGGASLEQFF. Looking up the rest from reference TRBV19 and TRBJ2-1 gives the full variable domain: DGGITQSPKYLFRKEGQNVTLSCEQNLNHDAMYWYRQDPGQGLRLIYYSQIVNDFQKGDIAEGYSVSREKKESFPLTVTSAQKNPTAFYLCASTPTGGASLEQFFGPGTRLTVL.

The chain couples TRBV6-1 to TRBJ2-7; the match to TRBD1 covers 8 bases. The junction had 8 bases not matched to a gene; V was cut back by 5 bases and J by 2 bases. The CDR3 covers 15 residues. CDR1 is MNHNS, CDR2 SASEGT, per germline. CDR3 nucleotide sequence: TGTGCCAGCAGTCTCACCAGGGGGCCCGCCTACGAGCAGTACTTC. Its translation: CASSLTRGPAYEQYF.

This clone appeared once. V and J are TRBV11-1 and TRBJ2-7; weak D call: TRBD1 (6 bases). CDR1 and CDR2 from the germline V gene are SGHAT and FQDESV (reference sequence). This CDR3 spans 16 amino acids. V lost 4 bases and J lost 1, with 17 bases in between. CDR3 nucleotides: TGTGCCAGCAGCTCAGTTGGACAGCTTCTTTCCTACGAGCAGTACTTC. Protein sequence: CASSSVGQLLSYEQYF.

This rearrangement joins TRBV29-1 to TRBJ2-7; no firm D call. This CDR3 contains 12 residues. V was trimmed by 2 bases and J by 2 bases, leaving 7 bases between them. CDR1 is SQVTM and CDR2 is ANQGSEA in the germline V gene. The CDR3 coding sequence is TGCAGCGTTGAAATGGGCCCCTACGAGCAGTACTTC. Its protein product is CSVEMGPYEQYF.

CDR3 nucleotide sequence: TGTGCCAGCAGTTTAATCGGCATGGCGGGAGGGGCTGAGCAGTTCTTC. It translates to CASSLIGMAGGAEQFF. This rearrangement joins TRBV27 to TRBJ2-1; TRBD2 matches 9 bases. V lost 2 bases to trimming and J lost 9 bases; unmatched junction nucleotides: 11. The CDR3 runs to 16 residues. Germline V lookup: CDR1 MNHEY, CDR2 SMNVEV (reference sequence).

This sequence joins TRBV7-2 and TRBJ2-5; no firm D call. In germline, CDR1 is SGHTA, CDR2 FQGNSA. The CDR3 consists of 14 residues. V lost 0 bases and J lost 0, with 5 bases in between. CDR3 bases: TGTGCCAGCAGCTTAGCAATAAACCAAGAGACCCAGTACTTC. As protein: CASSLAINQETQYF.

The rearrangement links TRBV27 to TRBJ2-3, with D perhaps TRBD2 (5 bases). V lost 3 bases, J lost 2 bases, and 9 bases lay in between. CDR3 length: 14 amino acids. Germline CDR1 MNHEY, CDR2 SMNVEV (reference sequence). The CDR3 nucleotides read TGTGCCAGCAGTTTCGGGGATCCCACAGATACGCAGTATTTT. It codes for CASSFGDPTDTQYF.

Here the CDR3 reads CASSQVSILAGGGRETQYF. CDR3 in DNA: TGCGCCAGCAGCCAAGTATCAATCCTAGCGGGAGGGGGGCGAGAGACCCAGTACTTC. This sequence joins TRBV4-1 and TRBJ2-5, with TRBD2 matching 12 bases. The V gene end was trimmed by 1 base and the J gene end by 4 bases; junction bases not matched to a gene: 13. The germline gives CDR1 MGHRA, CDR2 YSYEKL. The CDR3 has 19 residues.

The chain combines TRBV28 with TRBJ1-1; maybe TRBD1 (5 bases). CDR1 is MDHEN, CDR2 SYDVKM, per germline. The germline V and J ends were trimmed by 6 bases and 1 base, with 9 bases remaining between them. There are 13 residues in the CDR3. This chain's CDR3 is CASSLTGNTEAFF. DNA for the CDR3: TGTGCCAGCAGCCTCACAGGGAACACTGAAGCTTTCTTT.

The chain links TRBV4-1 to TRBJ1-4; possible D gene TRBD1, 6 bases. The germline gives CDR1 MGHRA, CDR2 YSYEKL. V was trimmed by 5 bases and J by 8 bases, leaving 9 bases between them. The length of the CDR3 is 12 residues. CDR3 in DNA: TGCGCCAGCAGCAGGGGGGGCGAAAAACTGTTTTTT. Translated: CASSRGGEKLFF.

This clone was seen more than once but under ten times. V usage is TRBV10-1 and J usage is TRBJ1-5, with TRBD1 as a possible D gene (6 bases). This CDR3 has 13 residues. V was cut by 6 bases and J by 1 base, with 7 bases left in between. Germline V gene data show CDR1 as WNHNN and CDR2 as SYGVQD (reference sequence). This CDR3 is CASRQGSNQPQHF. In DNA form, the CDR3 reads TGCGCCAGCAGGCAGGGGAGCAATCAGCCCCAGCATTTT.

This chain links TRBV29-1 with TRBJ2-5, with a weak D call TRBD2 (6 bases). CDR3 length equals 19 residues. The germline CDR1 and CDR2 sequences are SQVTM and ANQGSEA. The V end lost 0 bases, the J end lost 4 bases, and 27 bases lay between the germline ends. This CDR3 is CSVEDLLAGLASWSETQYF. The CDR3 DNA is TGCAGCGTTGAAGATCTTCTCGCGGGGCTAGCGAGTTGGTCAGAGACCCAGTACTTC. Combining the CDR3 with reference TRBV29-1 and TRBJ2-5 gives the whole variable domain SAVISQKPSRDICQRGTSLTIQCQVDSQVTMMFWYRQQPGQSLTLIATANQGSEATYESGFVIDKFPISRPNLTFSTLTVSNMSPEDSSIYLCSVEDLLAGLASWSETQYFGPGTRLLVL.

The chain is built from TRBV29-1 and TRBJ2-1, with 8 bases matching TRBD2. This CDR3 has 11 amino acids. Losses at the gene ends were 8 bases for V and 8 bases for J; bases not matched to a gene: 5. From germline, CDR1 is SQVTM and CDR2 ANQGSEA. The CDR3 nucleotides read TGCAGCTCTTATAGCGGGGATGAGCAGTTCTTC. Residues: CSSYSGDEQFF.